This T cell receptor beta chain was identified in a study of cytomegalovirus exposure and HLA in healthy donors. Healthy people donating bone marrow made up the donors. Notes on this clone: Its target is not known.

Study observations and caveats: The investigators catalogued 150 to 200 TCR beta chains as cytomegalovirus-associated. Roughly uniform sequencing depth across donors was assumed, possibly incorrectly. Data from an earlier analysis indicated that most TCR beta V segments were productive either about 90% or about 30% of the time.

Primers for the PCR totalled 60 Vbeta and 13 Jbeta. Some clones are missing from TCRdb's copy, which holds only in-frame ones; the method was immunoSEQ multiplex PCR. Seen in this sample are roughly 200,000 clones; the ten most common clones hold about 1%. V was cut by 9 bases and J by 5 bases, with 17 bases left in between. The germline V gene has CDR1 SGHNT and CDR2 YYREEE (reference sequence). The CDR3 has 13 amino acids. What was sequenced was PBMCs. V usage is TRBV5-4 and J usage is TRBJ1-1; no clear D. This TCR derives from a girl aged 2-15 years in good health and CMV-seropositive. CDR3 nucleotides: TGTGCCACAGGCTTAAGGGAGGCAACTGAAGCTTTCTTT. Its translation is CATGLREATEAFF.